A selection of T cell receptor beta chains follows, all from one sample in a study of cytomegalovirus exposure and HLA in healthy donors. Libraries were prepared by immunoSEQ multiplex PCR; TCRdb keeps only in-frame clonotypes and omits some of them. This table has 100,000 or so clones, about 81% appearing once. Sequencing was done on a sample of PBMCs. Every receptor here comes from a man aged 30 to 45 in good health and CMV-seronegative. CDR3s include the opening cysteine and the closing phenylalanine or tryptophan. Each record gives: J gene, V gene, clone size, D gene, CDR3 protein, CDR3 DNA. The D gene is left open where the match is weak. Not every row has a clone size; where given, it reads once, few, many or a size class.

J: TRBJ1-1
V: TRBV18
size: few
D: TRBD1
CDR3: CASSRVTGSTEAFF
DNA: TGTGCCAGCTCACGCGTGACAGGGAGCACTGAAGCTTTCTTT

J: TRBJ2-3
V: TRBV28
size: .
D: TRBD2
CDR3: CASSYEGLAVPDTQYF
DNA: TGTGCCAGCAGTTACGAGGGACTAGCGGTACCGGATACGCAGTATTTT

J: TRBJ1-2
V: TRBV7-9
size: .
D: .
CDR3: CASSSQGGVYGYTF
DNA: TGTGCCAGCAGCTCCCAGGGTGGAGTCTATGGCTACACCTTC

J: TRBJ1-4
V: TRBV7-9
size: .
D: TRBD1
CDR3: CASSSGTGYEKLFF
DNA: TGTGCCAGCAGCTCCGGGACAGGGTATGAAAAACTGTTTTTT

J: TRBJ2-1
V: TRBV9
size: .
D: .
CDR3: CASSVDIYNEQFF
DNA: TGTGCCAGCAGCGTCGACATCTACAATGAGCAGTTCTTC

J: TRBJ2-6
V: TRBV15
size: .
D: .
CDR3: CATSGASGANVLTF
DNA: TGTGCCACCAGCGGGGCGTCCGGGGCCAACGTCCTGACTTTC

J: TRBJ2-3
V: TRBV28
size: once
D: .
CDR3: CASSLWGGSAPDTQYF
DNA: TGTGCCAGCAGTTTATGGGGGGGTTCAGCCCCAGATACGCAGTATTTT

J: TRBJ1-1
V: TRBV2
size: few
D: TRBD1
CDR3: CASSMNNPGQGDEAFF
DNA: TGTGCCAGCAGTATGAACAACCCGGGACAGGGGGATGAAGCTTTCTTT

J: TRBJ2-7
V: TRBV6-5
size: .
D: TRBD1
CDR3: CASSLGQGRSYEQYF
DNA: TGTGCCAGCAGTCTGGGACAGGGCCGGAGCTACGAGCAGTACTTC

J: TRBJ1-2
V: TRBV5-5
size: .
D: TRBD1
CDR3: CASSLVEGAPPMGYTF
DNA: TGTGCCAGCAGCTTGGTTGAGGGGGCCCCCCCAATGGGCTACACCTTC

J: TRBJ2-5
V: TRBV7-9
size: few
D: TRBD1
CDR3: CASSLTGVWETQYF
DNA: TGTGCCAGCAGCCTGACAGGGGTGTGGGAGACCCAGTACTTC

J: TRBJ1-2
V: TRBV14
size: .
D: .
CDR3: CASSQAVNYGYTF
DNA: TGTGCCAGCAGCCAAGCAGTAAACTATGGCTACACCTTC

J: TRBJ2-3
V: TRBV4-1
size: .
D: .
CDR3: CASSQEGGGKGVNGTDTQYF
DNA: TGCGCCAGCAGCCAAGAGGGAGGCGGGAAGGGAGTGAACGGCACAGATACGCAGTATTTT

J: TRBJ2-1
V: TRBV5-1
size: .
D: TRBD2
CDR3: CASRVAAGDNEQFF
DNA: TGCGCCAGCAGAGTCGCAGCGGGAGACAATGAGCAGTTCTTC

J: TRBJ2-6
V: TRBV4-3
size: .
D: TRBD1
CDR3: CASSQGPAGQGHSGANVLTF
DNA: TGCGCCAGCAGCCAAGGTCCCGCCGGACAGGGACACTCTGGGGCCAACGTCCTGACTTTC

J: TRBJ2-3
V: TRBV28
size: .
D: TRBD2
CDR3: CASSPPGTSGTDTQYF
DNA: TGTGCCAGCAGCCCACCCGGGACTAGCGGGACAGATACGCAGTATTTT

J: TRBJ1-2
V: TRBV7-2
size: .
D: TRBD1
CDR3: CASSLSEGASYGYTF
DNA: TGTGCCAGCAGCTTATCAGAGGGGGCTAGCTATGGCTACACCTTC

J: TRBJ1-1
V: TRBV6-6
size: few
D: .
CDR3: CASSYYDRNTEAFF
DNA: TGTGCCAGCAGTTACTACGACAGGAACACTGAAGCTTTCTTT

J: TRBJ1-1
V: TRBV5-4
size: .
D: TRBD1
CDR3: CASKTGAEGPTEAFF
DNA: TGTGCCAGCAAAACAGGGGCGGAGGGTCCTACTGAAGCTTTCTTT

J: TRBJ2-1
V: TRBV13
size: .
D: TRBD2
CDR3: CASSLAGTSGSDEQFF
DNA: TGTGCCAGCAGCTTAGCGGGGACTAGCGGGTCGGATGAGCAGTTCTTC

J: TRBJ2-5
V: TRBV5-4
size: .
D: TRBD2
CDR3: CASTPSVAGVKETQYF
DNA: TGTGCCAGCACCCCTAGTGTAGCGGGAGTAAAAGAGACCCAGTACTTC

J: TRBJ2-3
V: TRBV19
size: .
D: TRBD1
CDR3: CASSALGQGVTDTQYF
DNA: TGTGCCAGTAGTGCACTGGGACAGGGGGTAACAGATACGCAGTATTTT

J: TRBJ1-4
V: TRBV2
size: .
D: .
CDR3: CASSGGGVEVVEKLFF
DNA: TGTGCCAGCAGCGGCGGGGGGGTGGAGGTAGTCGAAAAACTGTTTTTT

J: TRBJ1-2
V: TRBV29-1
size: .
D: TRBD1
CDR3: CSVETGGGCTF
DNA: TGCAGCGTTGAGACAGGGGGAGGCTGCACCTTC

J: TRBJ2-7
V: TRBV20-1
size: .
D: .
CDR3: CSAPLYEQYF
DNA: TGCAGTGCCCCCTTATACGAGCAGTACTTC

J: TRBJ1-2
V: TRBV5-4
size: .
D: TRBD1
CDR3: CASSPGQGTGGYTF
DNA: TGTGCCAGCAGCCCCGGACAGGGGACGGGGGGCTACACCTTC

J: TRBJ2-3
V: TRBV5-1
size: .
D: TRBD2
CDR3: CASGTGGADTQYF
DNA: TGCGCCAGCGGGACGGGAGGGGCAGATACGCAGTATTTT

J: TRBJ1-2
V: TRBV5-4
size: .
D: .
CDR3: CASSLDRVVYGYTF
DNA: TGTGCCAGCAGCTTGGACAGGGTGGTATATGGCTACACCTTC

J: TRBJ1-5
V: TRBV19
size: once
D: TRBD1
CDR3: CASSIVGTGALLEPQHF
DNA: TGTGCCAGTAGTATAGTCGGGACAGGGGCGCTGTTGGAGCCCCAGCATTTT

J: TRBJ2-5
V: TRBV7-9
size: .
D: .
CDR3: CASSSPGDFEETQYF
DNA: TGTGCCAGCAGCTCTCCGGGGGATTTCGAAGAGACCCAGTACTTC

J: TRBJ2-4
V: TRBV5-1
size: .
D: .
CDR3: CASSFSTGAGGAKNIQYF
DNA: TGCGCCAGCAGCTTTTCTACAGGGGCGGGGGGAGCCAAAAACATTCAGTACTTC

J: TRBJ2-1
V: TRBV28
size: .
D: TRBD1
CDR3: CASSPGTASYNEQFF
DNA: TGTGCCAGCAGCCCCGGGACAGCTTCCTACAATGAGCAGTTCTTC

J: TRBJ2-7
V: TRBV27
size: .
D: TRBD1
CDR3: CASSLSSAGGWGYEQYF
DNA: TGTGCCAGCAGTTTATCGAGCGCAGGGGGCTGGGGCTACGAGCAGTACTTC

J: TRBJ1-5
V: TRBV28
size: few
D: TRBD1
CDR3: CASRVVGTEYNQPQHF
DNA: TGTGCCAGCAGGGTGGTAGGGACAGAATATAATCAGCCCCAGCATTTT

J: TRBJ1-2
V: TRBV5-1
size: once
D: .
CDR3: CASSLAAEAGYTF
DNA: TGCGCCAGCAGCTTAGCAGCAGAGGCGGGCTACACCTTC

J: TRBJ2-1
V: TRBV30
size: once
D: TRBD2
CDR3: CAWNSGGVNEQFF
DNA: TGTGCCTGGAATAGCGGGGGGGTCAATGAGCAGTTCTTC

J: TRBJ1-3
V: TRBV28
size: .
D: TRBD1
CDR3: CASSLAQITPDRGPYF
DNA: TGTGCCAGCAGTTTAGCCCAAATTACTCCGGACAGGGGGCCGTATTTT

J: TRBJ2-1
V: TRBV7-3
size: .
D: .
CDR3: CASSPTSGETYNEQFF
DNA: TGTGCCAGCAGCCCTACGTCAGGGGAGACCTACAATGAGCAGTTCTTC

J: TRBJ2-1
V: TRBV4-3
size: .
D: TRBD2
CDR3: CASSQGTSGGDEQFF
DNA: TGCGCCAGCAGCCAAGGGACTAGCGGGGGCGATGAGCAGTTCTTC

J: TRBJ1-1
V: TRBV18
size: .
D: TRBD1
CDR3: CASSPNTGASTNTEAFF
DNA: TGTGCCAGCTCACCTAACACAGGGGCCTCTACGAACACTGAAGCTTTCTTT

J: TRBJ2-5
V: TRBV28
size: once
D: .
CDR3: CASSLDRGRETQYF
DNA: TGTGCCAGCAGTTTGGATCGGGGGAGGGAGACCCAGTACTTC

J: TRBJ2-1
V: TRBV9
size: .
D: TRBD2
CDR3: CASSVRDYAHNEQFF
DNA: TGTGCCAGCAGCGTTCGGGACTATGCTCACAATGAGCAGTTCTTC

J: TRBJ2-7
V: TRBV6-5
size: .
D: .
CDR3: CASSYSARHRYEQYF
DNA: TGTGCCAGCAGTTACTCGGCCAGGCATAGATACGAGCAGTACTTC

J: TRBJ1-1
V: TRBV29-1
size: .
D: .
CDR3: CSVVRGITEAFF
DNA: TGCAGCGTCGTCCGAGGGATCACTGAAGCTTTCTTT

J: TRBJ1-5
V: TRBV11-2
size: .
D: .
CDR3: CASSSTQGPNQPQHF
DNA: TGTGCCAGCAGCTCTACCCAGGGTCCCAATCAGCCCCAGCATTTT

J: TRBJ2-5
V: TRBV5-1
size: few
D: TRBD1
CDR3: CASSGTGGDSTRQETQYF
DNA: TGCGCCAGCAGCGGAACAGGGGGCGATTCAACTCGCCAAGAGACCCAGTACTTC

J: TRBJ2-5
V: TRBV7-2
size: .
D: .
CDR3: CASSSSGETQYF
DNA: TGTGCCAGCAGCTCCTCCGGGGAGACCCAGTACTTC

J: TRBJ2-3
V: TRBV5-1
size: .
D: TRBD2
CDR3: CASSLKSSGHITDTQYF
DNA: TGCGCCAGCAGCTTGAAATCTAGCGGACATATCACAGATACGCAGTATTTT

J: TRBJ2-3
V: TRBV7-9
size: once
D: TRBD2
CDR3: CASSASGPEGDTQYF
DNA: TGTGCCAGCAGCGCTAGCGGCCCCGAGGGAGATACGCAGTATTTT

J: TRBJ2-7
V: TRBV6-1
size: .
D: TRBD1
CDR3: CASRSGTGGSYEQYF
DNA: TGTGCCAGCAGATCCGGGACAGGGGGCTCCTACGAGCAGTACTTC

J: TRBJ2-7
V: TRBV5-4
size: .
D: TRBD2
CDR3: CASSLTSGSSYEQYF
DNA: TGTGCCAGCAGCCTGACTAGCGGAAGCTCCTACGAGCAGTACTTC